This T cell receptor beta chain was profiled in a study of blood T cell repertoires in COVID-19. Study context: From T cells, B-cell-depleted T cells, or PBMCs came the material, which was cDNA or gDNA.

In the original processing: The assay estimated nucleated cells by amplifying reference gene primers. Assay used: immunoSEQ multiplex PCR; TCRdb lists only in-frame clones, some missing. V and J calls plus clone size are reproduced from that table; the DNA served to infer D and trimming. In the table there are 98,000 or so clones, roughly 80% of which are singletons. The CDR3 length is 14 residues. The ends lost 5 bases at V and 1 base at J; junction bases unmatched: 2. Germline V gene sequence: CDR1 SEHNR, CDR2 FQNEAQ (reference sequence). This clone has just a few counts. The receptor was derived from a man between 60 and 75 years old with acute or convalescent COVID-19. The V and J genes are TRBV7-9 and TRBJ1-1; the match to TRBD1 covers 9 bases. Material for sequencing was peripheral blood. In DNA, the CDR3 is TGTGCCAGCAGCAAGGGACAGGGGAACACTGAAGCTTTCTTT. It is translated as CASSKGQGNTEAFF.